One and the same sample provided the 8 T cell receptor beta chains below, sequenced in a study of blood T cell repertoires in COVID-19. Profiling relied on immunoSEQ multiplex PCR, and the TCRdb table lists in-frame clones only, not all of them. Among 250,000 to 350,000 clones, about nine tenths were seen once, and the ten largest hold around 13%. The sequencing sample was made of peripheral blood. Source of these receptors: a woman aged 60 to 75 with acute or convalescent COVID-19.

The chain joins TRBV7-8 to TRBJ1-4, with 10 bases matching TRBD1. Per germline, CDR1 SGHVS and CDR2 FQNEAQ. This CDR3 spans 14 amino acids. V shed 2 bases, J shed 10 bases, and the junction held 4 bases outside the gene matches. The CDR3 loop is CASSLTRDRGKLFF. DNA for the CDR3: TGTGCCAGCAGCTTAACCAGGGACAGGGGAAAACTGTTTTTT.

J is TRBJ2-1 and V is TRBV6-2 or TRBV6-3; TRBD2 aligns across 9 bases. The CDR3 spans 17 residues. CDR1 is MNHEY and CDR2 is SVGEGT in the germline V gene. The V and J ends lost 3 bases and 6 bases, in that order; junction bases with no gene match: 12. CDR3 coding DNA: TGTGCCAGCAGTTATTCGAGTGGCGGGAGGGCGGGCAATGAGCAGTTCTTC. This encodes CASSYSSGGRAGNEQFF.

Written as DNA, the CDR3 is TGTGCCAGCAGCCAAGGAACAACGGCGGATGGCTACACCTTC. This translates into CASSQGTTADGYTF. J is TRBJ1-2 and V is TRBV3-1 (or the pseudogene TRBV3-2); the D is unclear. The CDR3 is 14 residues long. V was pared by 1 base and J by 6 bases, with 12 bases between. Germline V gene data show CDR1 as LGHDT and CDR2 as YNNKEL (reference sequence).

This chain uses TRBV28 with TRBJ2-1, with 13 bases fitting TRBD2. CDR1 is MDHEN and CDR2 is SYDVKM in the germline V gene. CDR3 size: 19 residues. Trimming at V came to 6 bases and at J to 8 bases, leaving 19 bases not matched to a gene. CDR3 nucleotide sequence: TGTGCCAGCAGCCAAAGACCCGGGACTAGCGGGATTGATCTCCATGAGCAGTTCTTC. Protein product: CASSQRPGTSGIDLHEQFF.

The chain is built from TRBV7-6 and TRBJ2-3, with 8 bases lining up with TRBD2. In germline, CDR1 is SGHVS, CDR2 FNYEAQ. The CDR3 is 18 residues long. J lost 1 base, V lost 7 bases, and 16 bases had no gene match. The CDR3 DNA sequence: TGTGCCAGCAACTCCCTGGGCCCGGCTAGCGGGCGCACAGATACGCAGTATTTT. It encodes CASNSLGPASGRTDTQYF.

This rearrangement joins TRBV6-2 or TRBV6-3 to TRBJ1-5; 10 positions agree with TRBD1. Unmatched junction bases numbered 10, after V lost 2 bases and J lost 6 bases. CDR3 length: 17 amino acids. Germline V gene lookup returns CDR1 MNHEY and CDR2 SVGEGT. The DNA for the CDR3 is TGTGCCAGCAGTTACGATTCTAGACAGGGGGCGGGTCAGCCCCAGCATTTT. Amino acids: CASSYDSRQGAGQPQHF.

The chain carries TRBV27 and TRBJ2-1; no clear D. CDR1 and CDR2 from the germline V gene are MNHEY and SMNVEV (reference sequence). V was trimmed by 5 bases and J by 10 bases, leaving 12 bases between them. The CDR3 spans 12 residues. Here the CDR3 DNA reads TGTGCCAGCAGTCCACTCAGACAAGAGCAGTTCTTC. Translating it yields CASSPLRQEQFF.

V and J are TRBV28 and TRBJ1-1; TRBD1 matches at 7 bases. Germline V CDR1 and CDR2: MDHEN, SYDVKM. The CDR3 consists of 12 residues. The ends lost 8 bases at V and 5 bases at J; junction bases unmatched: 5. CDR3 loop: CASRSGGTEAFF. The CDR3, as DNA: TGTGCCAGCCGATCAGGGGGGACTGAAGCTTTCTTT.